The present TCR beta chain was sequenced within a study of blood T cells in healthy people across ages (dated by TCRdb to 2015 to 2017). Concerning the study at large: Template switching captured roughly one uniquely barcoded TCR beta cDNA molecule per two T cells in model experiments. Using deep sequencing normalized with unique cDNA molecular identifiers, the study measured how TCR beta repertoire diversity changes with age. The study analyzed two additional independent replicas of 1 million unique cDNA reads from the same blood draw for two donors, one aged 18 to 29 and one aged 80 or older. Donors of different ages were randomly distributed across sequencing lanes to avoid experimental bias. Donors were grouped into four age groups: young (average approximately 15 years), middle-aged (around 39), aged (around 60) and long-lived (approximately 81).

The junction shows trimming of 2 bases on V and 4 bases on J, and the gene matches do not reach 7 bases of it. Based on the germline V gene (reference sequence), the CDR1 and CDR2 sequences are MNHEY and SMNVEV. Spanning cysteine to phenylalanine, the CDR3 consists of 16 amino acids. Of the read, only the CDR3 DNA is kept; its 48 bases are in frame from base 1. Concerning this clonotype: Its binding antigen is unknown. No base-level quality is on record; no much larger clone is a single base apart.

The library was built by means of 5' RACE. Sequencing was carried out with an Illumina HiSeq 2500. A second PCR of about 6 to 11 cycles was run with a J-beta primer mix and a sample-barcoded 5' primer. Each TCR beta cDNA molecule received a unique molecular identifier from a template-switch 5' adaptor carrying 12 random nucleotides. At least 2.5 million CDR3-containing paired-end reads were obtained from each sample. The Mint cDNA synthesis kit, primed by a TRBC-specific oligonucleotide, was used to synthesize first-strand cDNA from all RNA. Following uracil-DNA glycosylase treatment, all cDNA underwent a first 18-cycle PCR with the universal primers M1SS and BC2_uni_R. Turning to the authors' computational methods: Each sample was normalized by randomly selecting 1 million high-quality reads, each carrying a distinct molecular identifier. Instead of being binned into consensus sequences, reads with shared molecular identifiers were discarded. CDR3 identification, clonotype clustering and error correction used MiTCR with a Q25 quality threshold and the strictest error-elimination algorithm. A nonparametric unseen species model with Euler transformation was used to estimate lower-bound total TCR beta diversity. The public reads were reanalyzed by TCRdb: fastp trimming at Q25, MiXCR alignment, in-frame beta chains only. All rows with the same CDR3 protein become a single entry with the most common DNA and genes. TCRdb's processing, not the authors', yielded these V and J calls. Present in this sample are 730,000 or so distinct CDR3 sequences, around 40% of which were seen just once. Roughly 19% of the sample is in the top ten clones.

The donors were about 40 Caucasian individuals from Russia, aged roughly 6 to 90 years, who were systemically healthy. Each donor gave about 10 milliliters of peripheral blood, drawn into EDTA-treated Vacutainer tubes. PBMCs were isolated by Ficoll-Paque density-gradient centrifugation, with at least 7 million obtained per sample. Total RNA was extracted from PBMCs with Trizol reagent, with at least 5 micrograms obtained per sample. The percentages of naive CD45RAhigh/CD27high T cells were determined by flow cytometry on a PBMC aliquot from every donor. Points the paper makes about the study in general: Because the CMV infection status of the donors was unknown, age-related changes in expanded clonotypes may potentially have been confounded. Estimates of total diversity from one million sequenced T cells were regarded as lower bounds and underestimates. Observed TCR beta diversity per million T cells fell roughly linearly with age, and a significant reduction was already apparent by age roughly 40. Because profiling used bulk unsorted PBMCs, naive and antigen-experienced compartments could not be compared conclusively. Compared with the aged group, more naive CD4+ T cells, fewer expanded clones and increased TCR diversity were shown by the long-lived group, suggesting age selection. The percentage of naive T cells measured by flow cytometry correlated strongly with observed TCR beta diversity.

Recombination joined TRBV27 with TRBJ2-5, with 10 bases matching TRBD2. Material: blood. The TCR was taken from a woman aged 60 to 75 in good health. The DNA is TGTGCCAGCAGTTTAGGTCTAGCGGGAGAGACAGAGACCCAGTACTTC. This sequence encodes CASSLGLAGETETQYF.